This T cell receptor beta chain was sequenced during a study of T-cell reconstitution after alpha-beta-depleted transplantation in children. Trimming at V came to 3 bases and at J to 0 bases, leaving 5 bases not matched to a gene. The CDR3 length is 15 residues. Per the germline V gene, CDR1 is MGHRA and CDR2 is YSYEKL. Notes on the study in general: Surviving recipient T cells and intrathymic progenitors accounted for some patients' high TCRbeta diversity at day 60. T-cell counts and diversity at one year following transplant were attributed mainly to newly produced T cells.

This clonotype appeared a few times. Its antigen is not known. TCRbeta library construction was performed incorporating unique molecular identifiers. TCRdb used MiXCR to reprocess the PCR reads, holding one entry per CDR3 protein. In the table there are about a million distinct CDR3 sequences, roughly 29% of which are singletons. This chain joins TRBV4-1 and TRBJ2-7; TRBD1 aligns across 7 bases. The sample in question was PBMCs, mostly from graft donor cells, obtained 360 days after TCRalphabeta/CD19-depleted stem cell transplant. The clonotype was recovered from a boy in the first two years of life who had a stem cell transplant for SCID, so the T cells may come from the graft donor. The CDR3 DNA reads as TGCGCCAGCAGCCATACTCGGGACAGCTCCTACGAGCAGTACTTC. Translating gives CASSHTRDSSYEQYF.